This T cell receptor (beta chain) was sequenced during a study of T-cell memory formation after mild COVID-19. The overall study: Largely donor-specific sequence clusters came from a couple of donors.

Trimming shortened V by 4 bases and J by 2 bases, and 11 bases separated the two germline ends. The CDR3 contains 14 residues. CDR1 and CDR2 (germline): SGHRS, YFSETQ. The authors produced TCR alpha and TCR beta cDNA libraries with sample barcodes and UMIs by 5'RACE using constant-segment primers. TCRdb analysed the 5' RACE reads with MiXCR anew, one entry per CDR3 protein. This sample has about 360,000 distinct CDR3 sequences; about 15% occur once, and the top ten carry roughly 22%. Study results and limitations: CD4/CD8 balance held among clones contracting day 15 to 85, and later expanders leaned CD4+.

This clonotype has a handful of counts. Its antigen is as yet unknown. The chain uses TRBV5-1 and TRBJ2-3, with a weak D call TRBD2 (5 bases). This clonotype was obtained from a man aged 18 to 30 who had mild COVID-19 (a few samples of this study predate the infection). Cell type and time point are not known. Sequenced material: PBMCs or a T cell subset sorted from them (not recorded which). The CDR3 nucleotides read TGCGCCAGCAGCCCGGACGGACTCACAGATACGCAGTATTTT. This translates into CASSPDGLTDTQYF.